These 10 T cell receptor beta chains were all obtained from the same sample, sequenced in a study of early T cells in non-severe SARS-CoV-2 infection. TCRdb redid the calling of the 5' RACE reads with MiXCR, one entry per CDR3 protein. This sample has 53,000 or so distinct CDR3 sequences, with about 12% found just once. The material sequenced was whole blood, taken at baseline. Receptors originate from an adult who was a healthcare worker with PCR-confirmed SARS-CoV-2 infection or an uninfected control (not recorded which).

This sequence joins TRBV12-5 and TRBJ1-1; D might be TRBD1 (6 bases). Between the trimmed V and J ends, which lost 6 bases and 6 bases, there was a span of 17 bases. Germline CDR1 is LGHNT and CDR2 is FRNRAP. The CDR3 runs 14 residues. The CDR3 here is CASGLPGAGAEAFF. The CDR3, as DNA: TGTGCTAGTGGCCTTCCAGGGGCGGGGGCTGAAGCTTTCTTT.

V and J are TRBV2 and TRBJ2-7, with D maybe TRBD2 (6 bases). V lost 6 bases and J 2 bases, leaving 8 bases between the germline ends. This CDR3 is built from 12 residues. Germline V lookup: CDR1 SNHLY, CDR2 FYNNEI. CDR3 DNA: TGTGCCAGCAGGGCGGGACCCTACGAGCAGTACTTC. Translating it yields CASRAGPYEQYF.

This clonotype was seen many times. V usage is TRBV5-1 and J usage is TRBJ2-5; D gene uncertain. The V gene's germline CDR1 is SGHRS and CDR2 YFSETQ. This CDR3 comprises 13 residues. Deletions cut 4 bases from V and 3 bases from J, with 10 bases between. CDR3 in DNA: TGCGCCAGCAGCCGCGCGGAAGAAGAGACCCAGTACTTC. Amino acids: CASSRAEEETQYF.

This clonotype was seen only a few times. J is TRBJ2-5 and V is TRBV7-9; D call uncertain. The CDR3 loop spans 12 amino acids. The V gene lost 1 base and the J gene lost 7 bases, with 7 bases spanning the gap. Germline V gene sequence: CDR1 SEHNR, CDR2 FQNEAQ (reference sequence). CDR3: CASSLEGATQYF. The CDR3 coding sequence is TGTGCCAGCAGCTTAGAGGGTGCGACCCAGTACTTC.

This clonotype is labeled medium-sized (0.01 to 0.1%). J is TRBJ1-1 and V is TRBV29-1; D might be TRBD1 (5 bases). CDR3 length: 13 amino acids. V gave up 4 bases and J gave up 7 bases, with 16 bases separating them. Looked up from germline, CDR1 is SQVTM and CDR2 is ANQGSEA. As DNA, the CDR3 is TGCAGCGTTGGGACAAGTCACCTCCTTGAAGCTTTCTTT. The encoded protein is CSVGTSHLLEAFF.

Sample share makes this clonotype medium-sized. The V call is TRBV29-1, the J call TRBJ2-7; 7 nucleotides match TRBD1. The CDR3 has 14 amino acids. Germline-derived CDR1 and CDR2 are SQVTM and ANQGSEA. V was pared by 6 bases and J by 2 bases, with 10 bases of the junction left unmatched. CDR3 sequence reads: CSVIPQGVPYEQYF. CDR3 coding DNA: TGCAGCGTGATACCCCAGGGGGTTCCCTACGAGCAGTACTTC.

This clonotype occurred many times. The chain links TRBV5-4 to TRBJ2-1, with TRBD2 matching over 7 bases. Trimming cost V 0 bases and J 8 bases; bases outside gene matches: 2. The CDR3 consists of 13 residues. Germline lookup yields CDR1 SGHNT and CDR2 YYREEE (reference sequence). CDR3 sequence: CASSLGTRDEQFF. The CDR3 coding sequence is TGTGCCAGCAGCTTGGGGACTAGGGATGAGCAGTTCTTC.

V is TRBV29-1 and J is TRBJ1-1; D might be TRBD1 (5 bases). Germline assignment: CDR1 SQVTM and CDR2 ANQGSEA. Between the trimmed V and J ends, which lost 0 bases and 1 base, there was a span of 9 bases. The CDR3 extends over 14 amino acids. This CDR3 is CSVEESGGNTEAFF. The CDR3 DNA reads as TGCAGCGTTGAAGAGTCCGGGGGGAACACTGAAGCTTTCTTT.

This clonotype was detected only a few times. This chain links TRBV7-6 with TRBJ2-7; D unclear. V shed 5 bases and J shed 3 bases, with 8 bases lying between them. The CDR3 length is 12 residues. Germline CDR1 SGHVS, CDR2 FNYEAQ. The CDR3 is CASSPQSYEQYF. CDR3 nucleotides: TGTGCCAGCAGCCCCCAGAGCTACGAGCAGTACTTC.

This clonotype was seen ten or more times. The chain couples TRBV18 to TRBJ2-5; possible D gene TRBD2, 5 bases. Trimming pared 6 bases from V and 1 base from J, leaving 9 bases between. Germline V gives CDR1 KGHSH, CDR2 LQKENI. The CDR3 sequence is 13 residues long. CDR3 sequence: CASSSVPQETQYF. CDR3 DNA sequence: TGTGCCAGCTCTAGCGTCCCCCAAGAGACCCAGTACTTC.